Listed here are 32 T cell receptor beta chains from one sample, sequenced in a study of control samples from healthy donors and cancer patients. Using immunoSEQ multiplex PCR, the repertoire was profiled, and TCRdb retains in-frame clones only, with some absent. Counted here are around 110,000 clones, more than 75% occurring once; the ten biggest clones make up over 2%. The sample comprised blood. The receptors here all came from a woman in her sixties or seventies in good health.

In DNA, the CDR3 is TGTGCCTGGAGAGAACAGCGGCATAACTATGGCTACACCTTC. This translates into CAWREQRHNYGYTF. The chain couples TRBV30 to TRBJ1-2; D gene ambiguous. CDR3 size: 14 residues. Deletions cut 3 bases from V and 1 base from J, with 12 bases between. Germline CDR1 reads GTSNPN; CDR2 reads SVGIG (reference sequence).

This CDR3 is CASRPSGGSYNEQFF. CDR3 bases: TGTGCCAGCCGACCTAGCGGGGGCTCCTACAATGAGCAGTTCTTC. J is TRBJ2-1 and V is TRBV2; 10 bases are a match to TRBD2. The germline CDR1 and CDR2 sequences are SNHLY and FYNNEI. With V trimmed by 8 bases and J by 0 bases, 4 bases remained unmatched. This CDR3 comprises 15 residues.

This clone appeared a few times. This rearrangement joins TRBV4-1 to TRBJ2-1, with TRBD2 identical over 9 bases. The CDR3 has 19 residues. From germline, CDR1 is MGHRA and CDR2 YSYEKL. J lost 5 bases, V lost 0 bases, and 14 bases had no gene match. The DNA of the CDR3 is TGCGCCAGCAGCCAAGATCCCAGCGGGGGGCTTCTTAAACACAATGAGCAGTTCTTC. Protein: CASSQDPSGGLLKHNEQFF.

This chain links TRBV5-8 with TRBJ2-3; maybe TRBD1 (6 bases). The CDR3 length is 16 residues. Germline V gene lookup returns CDR1 SGHTS and CDR2 YDEGEE. Trimming pared 3 bases from V and 6 bases from J, leaving 20 bases between. CDR3 nucleotide sequence: TGTGCCAGCAGCTCCCGGGACACGCAAATAGGGGATACGCAGTATTTT. Protein product: CASSSRDTQIGDTQYF.

The rearrangement uses TRBV5-4 and TRBJ2-1, with 12 bases fitting TRBD1. CDR3 length equals 15 residues. The V gene's germline CDR1 is SGHNT and CDR2 YYREEE (reference sequence). V lost 0 bases and J lost 6; bases outside the gene matches: 1. CDR3: CASSLVGQGANEQFF. Written as DNA, the CDR3 is TGTGCCAGCAGCTTGGTGGGACAGGGGGCCAATGAGCAGTTCTTC.

The genes are TRBV7-9 and TRBJ1-1; D perhaps matches TRBD1 (5 bases). V dropped 0 bases and J dropped 3 bases, with 17 bases sitting between them. Germline V gene data show CDR1 as SEHNR and CDR2 as FQNEAQ (reference sequence). This CDR3 has 17 residues. CDR3 loop: CASSLALAGRMDTEAFF. CDR3 nucleotides: TGTGCCAGCAGCTTAGCGTTGGCAGGGCGAATGGACACTGAAGCTTTCTTT.

The chain is built from TRBV19 and TRBJ2-3; D remains unclear. Germline V CDR1 and CDR2: LNHDA, SQIVND (reference sequence). With 0 bases removed from V and 1 base from J, the gap between germline ends came to 5 bases. The CDR3 length is 14 residues. CDR3 nucleotides: TGTGCCAGTAGTATAGATCCAGGCACAGATACGCAGTATTTT. The encoded protein is CASSIDPGTDTQYF.

This clone was seen once. V gene TRBV3-1 (or the pseudogene TRBV3-2) combines with J gene TRBJ1-2, with D possibly matching TRBD1 (5 bases). CDR3 length equals 14 residues. The ends were cut back, 4 bases at V and 4 bases at J, with 13 bases in the middle. Germline-derived CDR1 and CDR2 are LGHDT and YNNKEL (reference sequence). In nucleotides, the CDR3 is TGTGCCAGCAGCCTGCAGGCAGGGTTCTATGGCTACACCTTC. This sequence encodes CASSLQAGFYGYTF.

CDR3 region: CASSGDGDSETQYF. The CDR3 bases are TGTGCCAGCAGCGGGGACGGGGATTCGGAGACCCAGTACTTC. The V and J genes are TRBV7-9 and TRBJ2-5, with D perhaps being TRBD1 or TRBD2 (5 bases each). The germline gives CDR1 SEHNR, CDR2 FQNEAQ (reference sequence). V was cut by 5 bases and J by 5 bases, with 15 bases left in between. CDR3 size: 14 residues. The variable domain in full, completed from reference TRBV7-9 and TRBJ2-5, reads DTGVSQNPRHKITKRGQNVTFRCDPISEHNRLYWYRQTLGQGPEFLTYFQNEAQLEKSRLLSDRFSAERPKGSFSTLEIQRTEQGDSAMYLCASSGDGDSETQYFGPGTRLLVL.

The CDR3 sequence is CSVDPGAAGGEQYF. The CDR3, as DNA: TGCAGCGTTGACCCGGGCGCCGCGGGGGGAGAGCAGTACTTC. The chain carries TRBV29-1 and TRBJ2-7; 8 bases agree with TRBD2. V was pared by 3 bases and J by 7 bases, with 11 bases of the junction left unmatched. The CDR3 is 14 amino acids. Per the germline V gene, CDR1 is SQVTM and CDR2 is ANQGSEA.

On this clone itself: This could be a read error, since a much larger clone is one nucleotide away. The chain uses TRBV11-2 and TRBJ1-1; TRBD1 matches at 8 bases. V dropped 3 bases and J dropped 1; count of bases not matched to a gene: 1. There are 14 residues in the CDR3. CDR1 is SGHAT, CDR2 FQNNGV, per germline. The CDR3 loop reads CASSLGQANTEAFF. The CDR3 DNA is TGTGCCAGCAGCTTGGGACAGGCGAACACTGAAGCTTTCTTT.

The rearrangement uses TRBV15 and TRBJ1-5; 7 bases are shared with TRBD1. V was pared by 3 bases and J by 2 bases, with 4 bases of the junction left unmatched. The CDR3 loop spans 15 amino acids. CDR1 and CDR2 (germline): LNHNV, YYDKDF (reference sequence). The CDR3 sequence: CATSRDRPGNQPQHF. The CDR3 bases are TGTGCCACCAGCAGGGACAGGCCCGGCAATCAGCCCCAGCATTTT.

For this clone: A read error may produce the germline difference seen at one junction end. The gene calls are TRBV19 and TRBJ2-1; D is perhaps TRBD1 (5 bases). CDR3 length: 13 residues. CDR1 is LNHDA and CDR2 is SQIVND in the germline V gene (reference sequence). DNA of the CDR3: TGTGCCAGTAGTATAGGGACACACAATGAGCGGTTCTTC. Its protein is CASSIGTHNERFF.

J is TRBJ2-7 and V is TRBV9; D is tentatively TRBD1 or TRBD2 (5 bases each). Germline V gene lookup returns CDR1 SGDLS and CDR2 YYNGEE. The CDR3 is made up of 15 amino acids. Trimming cost V 2 bases and J 3 bases, with 15 bases left between them. The CDR3 coding sequence is TGTGCCAGCAGCGTTGATCTGGGACGGTACTACGAGCAGTACTTC. Protein sequence: CASSVDLGRYYEQYF.

The rearrangement uses TRBV6-5 and TRBJ2-1, with D perhaps matching TRBD1 (5 bases). CDR3 length: 14 residues. CDR1 is MNHEY and CDR2 is SVGAGI in the germline V gene. V lost 5 bases to trimming and J lost 0 bases, with 8 bases between them. The chain's CDR3 is CASSPGISYNEQFF. For the CDR3, the DNA is TGTGCCAGCAGTCCAGGGATCTCCTACAATGAGCAGTTCTTC.

The rearrangement joins TRBV18 to TRBJ1-2; D gene unclear. Trimming left V 3 bases short and J 3 bases short, with 8 bases between. Germline V CDR1 and CDR2: KGHSH, LQKENI. The CDR3 extends over 13 amino acids. The CDR3 protein is CASSPRTDYGYTF. CDR3 DNA sequence: TGTGCCAGCTCACCCCGGACGGACTATGGCTACACCTTC.

The gene calls are TRBV7-2 and TRBJ2-7; D not certain. Trimming took off 6 bases at V and 1 base at J, with 10 bases between the two ends. Per germline, CDR1 SGHTA and CDR2 FQGNSA. The CDR3 consists of 13 residues. DNA for the CDR3: TGTGCCAGCAGGACCGGAGTGTCCTACGAGCAGTACTTC. This codes for CASRTGVSYEQYF. Using reference TRBV7-2 and TRBJ2-7 for the parts outside the CDR3, the full variable domain is GAGVSQSPSNKVTEKGKDVELRCDPISGHTALYWYRQSLGQGLEFLIYFQGNSAPDKSGLPSDRFSAERTGGSVSTLTIQRTQQEDSAVYLCASRTGVSYEQYFGPGTRLTVT.

The CDR3 is CAISPGTGGGYTF. In DNA form, the CDR3 reads TGTGCCATCAGCCCCGGGACAGGGGGCGGCTACACCTTC. The J gene is TRBJ1-2, the V gene TRBV10-3, with TRBD1 matching over 12 bases. The CDR3 has 13 amino acids. The junction had 4 bases not matched to a gene; V was cut back by 6 bases and J by 8 bases. Germline CDR1 is ENHRY and CDR2 is SYGVKD.

This chain links TRBV7-2 with TRBJ2-7; D is unclear. Germline V gene sequence: CDR1 SGHTA, CDR2 FQGNSA. This CDR3 contains 11 residues. Trimming shortened V by 3 bases and J by 12 bases, and 12 bases separated the two germline ends. The CDR3 is CASSFRTDVYF. CDR3 bases: TGTGCCAGCAGCTTTAGGACGGATGTGTACTTC.

The chain has TRBV7-8 and TRBJ1-2; 10 positions agree with TRBD1. Germline CDR1 SGHVS, CDR2 FQNEAQ. The CDR3 runs 15 residues. Germline trimming cut 0 bases from V and 6 bases from J; bases unmatched to any gene: 4. CDR3 amino acids: CASSLAPGQGHGYTF. CDR3 nucleotide sequence: TGTGCCAGCAGCTTAGCACCGGGACAGGGGCATGGCTACACCTTC.

The CDR3 reads CASREGRSGNTIYF. CDR3 DNA sequence: TGTGCCAGCAGGGAGGGTCGGTCTGGAAACACCATATATTTT. The rearrangement links TRBV5-6 to TRBJ1-3; no clear D gene. V lost 5 bases and J lost 1, with 10 bases in between. This CDR3 is 14 amino acids long. The V gene's germline CDR1 is SGHDT and CDR2 YYEEEE.

The chain has TRBV19 and TRBJ2-2, with 7 positions matching TRBD1. Unmatched junction bases numbered 8, after V lost 8 bases and J lost 8 bases. The CDR3 is 13 amino acids. Germline CDR1 LNHDA, CDR2 SQIVND (reference sequence). This CDR3 reads CASSRDRRGELFF. CDR3 in DNA: TGTGCCAGTTCCCGGGACAGACGTGGGGAGCTGTTTTTT.

The gene calls are TRBV5-1 and TRBJ2-7, with 7 bases fitting TRBD1. Unmatched junction bases numbered 11, after V lost 5 bases and J lost 6 bases. The V gene's germline CDR1 is SGHRS and CDR2 YFSETQ. CDR3 length: 14 amino acids. In nucleotides, the CDR3 is TGCGCCAGCAGTCCCGACAGGGTGGAAGTCGAGCAGTACTTC. It translates to CASSPDRVEVEQYF.

V gene TRBV6-5 combines with J gene TRBJ1-5, with D possibly matching TRBD1 (5 bases). Trimming stripped 5 bases from V and 1 base from J, with 12 bases between. CDR1 is MNHEY, CDR2 SVGAGI, per germline. This CDR3 region has 15 residues. The CDR3 nucleotides are TGTGCCAGCAGTCCCGGAGGGGCAAGCAATCAGCCCCAGCATTTT. This translates into CASSPGGASNQPQHF.

This chain uses TRBV5-8 with TRBJ1-1; D is possibly TRBD1 (6 bases). From germline, CDR1 is SGHTS and CDR2 YDEGEE. The V gene lost 2 bases and the J gene lost 5 bases, with 25 bases spanning the gap. The CDR3 totals 18 residues. DNA of the CDR3: TGTGCCAGCAGCTTACAGTCCGGGGGCCGAACTTACCGTACTGAAGCTTTCTTT. Translating it yields CASSLQSGGRTYRTEAFF.

This rearrangement joins TRBV19 to TRBJ1-5; D remains unclear. The V end was cut by 3 bases, the J end by 3 bases, with 15 bases between. The CDR3 consists of 16 residues. Germline values: CDR1 LNHDA, CDR2 SQIVND (reference sequence). This CDR3 reads CASSISRQFANQPQHF. Here the CDR3 DNA reads TGTGCCAGTAGTATTAGCCGTCAGTTCGCCAATCAGCCCCAGCATTTT.

This clone showed up just a few times. The chain joins TRBV7-8 to TRBJ2-7; the D gene could be TRBD1 or TRBD2 (5 bases each). Between the trimmed V and J ends, which lost 1 base and 4 bases, there was a span of 17 bases. Germline CDR1 and CDR2: SGHVS and FQNEAQ. The CDR3 totals 16 residues. In nucleotides, the CDR3 is TGTGCCAGCAGCTTAGGGTGGGGGACCATAGAGTACGAGCAGTACTTC. Protein: CASSLGWGTIEYEQYF. Together with reference TRBV7-8 and TRBJ2-7, the CDR3 gives the full variable domain: GAGVSQSPRYKVAKRGQDVALRCDPISGHVSLFWYQQALGQGPEFLTYFQNEAQLDKSGLPSDRFFAERPEGSVSTLKIQRTQQEDSAVYLCASSLGWGTIEYEQYFGPGTRLTVT.

J is TRBJ1-3 and V is TRBV14; TRBD1 agrees at 8 bases. Per germline, CDR1 SGHDN and CDR2 FVKESK. CDR3 length equals 17 residues. V dropped 4 bases and J dropped 0; count of bases not matched to a gene: 8. CDR3 sequence: CASSLFGTGVSGNTIYF. DNA for the CDR3: TGTGCCAGCAGCCTTTTCGGGACAGGAGTCTCTGGAAACACCATATATTTT.

This clone was observed many times. The chain links TRBV2 to TRBJ1-5; D gene unclear. This CDR3 comprises 14 residues. With 5 bases removed from V and 0 bases from J, the gap between germline ends came to 8 bases. CDR1 and CDR2 from the germline V gene are SNHLY and FYNNEI. Here the CDR3 reads CASSQPYSNQPQHF. The DNA of the CDR3 is TGTGCCAGCAGTCAACCGTATAGCAATCAGCCCCAGCATTTT.

V and J are TRBV4-1 and TRBJ2-3; a weak D match, TRBD2 (6 bases). The germline V and J ends were trimmed by 4 bases and 1 base, with 9 bases remaining between them. Germline V gene data show CDR1 as MGHRA and CDR2 as YSYEKL. The CDR3 totals 14 residues. CDR3 in amino acids: CASSRPGGTDTQYF. The CDR3 DNA reads as TGCGCCAGCAGCCGCCCGGGGGGCACAGATACGCAGTATTTT.

The rearrangement uses TRBV7-9 and TRBJ1-4; perhaps TRBD1 as D (6 bases). The germline gives CDR1 SEHNR, CDR2 FQNEAQ (reference sequence). With 6 bases removed from V and 8 bases from J, the gap between germline ends came to 22 bases. This CDR3 has 16 residues. Here the CDR3 DNA reads TGTGCCAGCAGTGGCGGTGGGGGGCCCGTCGGGGAAAAACTGTTTTTT. Translated, it gives CASSGGGGPVGEKLFF.

The chain is built from TRBV4-3 and TRBJ1-1; possible D gene TRBD1, 5 bases. Trimming shortened V by 0 bases and J by 3 bases, and 14 bases separated the two germline ends. CDR1 LGHNA and CDR2 YSLEER come from the germline V gene. The CDR3 runs 16 residues. The chain's CDR3 is CASSQEFGGFDTEAFF. The DNA of the CDR3 is TGCGCCAGCAGCCAAGAGTTCGGGGGGTTCGACACTGAAGCTTTCTTT.